These T cell receptor beta chains were read from a single sample in a study of metastatic and nonmetastatic thyroid tumors. TCRdb ran MiXCR on the PCR reads. Of tens of thousands of clones in the sample, more than 9.5% were seen once. Sequencing was performed on blood. The receptors derive from a female donor with papillary thyroid cancer or a benign thyroid nodule (not recorded which). Some clones in this sample may be carry-over from other donors' samples. Each CDR3 is given without its conserved first and last residue. A D gene is named only where the DNA matches it firmly.

V gene: TRBV11-2; D gene: NA; J gene: TRBJ1-4; CDR3 protein: ASSFGGNEKLF
V gene: TRBV4-2; D gene: TRBD1; J gene: TRBJ1-1; CDR3 protein: ASSQATGQGNTEAF
V gene: TRBV6-2/TRBV6-3; D gene: NA; J gene: TRBJ1-2; CDR3 protein: ASSYGDRGYT
V gene: TRBV11-2; D gene: TRBD2; J gene: TRBJ2-2; CDR3 protein: ASSFSTSGGAGELF
V gene: TRBV4-1; D gene: TRBD2; J gene: TRBJ2-7; CDR3 protein: ASSQGTSGYEQY
V gene: TRBV9; D gene: NA; J gene: TRBJ2-2; CDR3 protein: ASSVVHPGELF
V gene: TRBV6-2/TRBV6-3; D gene: TRBD2; J gene: TRBJ2-5; CDR3 protein: ASGLAGGRPGQY
V gene: TRBV29-1; D gene: TRBD1; J gene: TRBJ2-7; CDR3 protein: SIRDRGLSVAYEQY
V gene: TRBV7-9; D gene: NA; J gene: TRBJ2-6; CDR3 protein: ASSSGTTGANVLT
V gene: TRBV6-2/TRBV6-3; D gene: NA; J gene: TRBJ1-5; CDR3 protein: ASREGPGRYSNQPQH
V gene: TRBV12-3/TRBV12-4; D gene: TRBD1; J gene: TRBJ2-3; CDR3 protein: ASRGTGAGRDTQY
V gene: TRBV5-8; D gene: NA; J gene: TRBJ1-1; CDR3 protein: ASSLVSFKAF
V gene: TRBV5-5; D gene: NA; J gene: TRBJ2-7; CDR3 protein: ASSPQGHEQY
V gene: TRBV15; D gene: NA; J gene: TRBJ1-2; CDR3 protein: ATSRGARVDNYGYT
V gene: TRBV4-1; D gene: TRBD2; J gene: TRBJ2-5; CDR3 protein: ASSRPGLAGVGGETQY
V gene: TRBV18; D gene: NA; J gene: TRBJ2-3; CDR3 protein: ASSRRGLGGDTQY
V gene: TRBV6-2/TRBV6-3; D gene: NA; J gene: TRBJ2-6; CDR3 protein: ASSYSTPGKVTSGANVLT
V gene: TRBV12-3/TRBV12-4; D gene: NA; J gene: TRBJ1-3; CDR3 protein: ASSLHSGNTIY
V gene: TRBV28; D gene: NA; J gene: TRBJ2-1; CDR3 protein: ASSLASNEQF
V gene: TRBV20-1; D gene: NA; J gene: TRBJ1-3; CDR3 protein: SAYGGTSGNTIY
V gene: TRBV5-1; D gene: NA; J gene: TRBJ2-5; CDR3 protein: ASSLNPRTVEETQY
V gene: TRBV11-2; D gene: TRBD1; J gene: TRBJ1-1; CDR3 protein: ASSSRTGRATEAF
V gene: TRBV11-3; D gene: TRBD2; J gene: TRBJ2-1; CDR3 protein: ASSTRGVGNEQF
V gene: TRBV27; D gene: TRBD2; J gene: TRBJ2-7; CDR3 protein: ASSYGGGCSSYEQY